This T cell receptor beta chain was observed in a study of blood T cell repertoires in COVID-19 (TCRdb year 2020). As for the study more broadly: Samples covering the acute and convalescent phases of COVID-19 were provided by collaborators in the United States, Italy and Spain. The sample metadata nearly always contained a de-identified subject ID, COVID-19 status, age in years and sex. Subjects who had been exposed to COVID-19, were actively infected with it, or had recovered from it provided the deeply sampled blood TCRbeta repertoires that made up the dataset. Where HLA class I and class II types were available, the types were taken from metadata supplied by the sample provider, not from assay-based typing. The samples were drawn from the first 160 participants of the ongoing ImmuneRACE study and from over 950 subjects provided by 6 global collaborators. The prospective study material was composed of cDNA or gDNA derived from T cells, B-cell-depleted T cells, or PBMCs. A freely available public database, intended as a resource for researchers studying the immune response to SARS-CoV-2, is where the repertoires were released.

Participants in the prospective study were aged about 18 to 95 years, lived in about two dozen United States geographic areas, and enrolled through a virtual design. In the prospective study, cohorts were assigned on the basis of participant-reported clinical history obtained from a screening survey and a study questionnaire. Recovered participants in ImmuneRACE Cohort 3 were defined by two consecutive negative NP/OP PCR tests, clearance by a healthcare professional, or resolution of symptoms. Mobile phlebotomists in the prospective study collected whole blood, serum and a nasopharyngeal or oropharyngeal swab from every participant. Prospective study participants could optionally give additional blood draws and questionnaires over an approximately two-month period. Before DNA extraction, blood samples from the prospective study were shipped at room temperature or frozen. TCRbeta CDR3 regions were amplified from genomic DNA using the immunoSEQ Assay, a bias-controlled multiplex PCR. Turning to the authors' computational methods: Nucleated cell counts per sample were estimated from amplification of reference gene primers within the assay. Sequence reads were collapsed and filtered to measure the absolute abundance of every unique TCRbeta CDR3 rearrangement. For each sample, productive Simpson clonality was calculated as the square root of Simpson's diversity index over productive rearrangements. This immuneACCESS table, as held by TCRdb, lists in-frame sequences with V and J called but not all clones. Of the missing ones, under half trace to an unresolved V gene in checked studies; the others have no known cause. V and J calls and clone size are copied from that table; D and trimming were computed from the DNA. The sample contains a few hundred thousand clones, 87% of them found a single time. Clones ranked in the top ten supply roughly a tenth of the sample.

The full study reports these points: The quantity of clinical and demographic metadata differed by source and by participant and was supplied without curation.

V trim: 3 bases; J trim: 0 bases; unmatched bases: 2. Inclusive of the bounding cysteine and phenylalanine, the CDR3 is 17 residues long. Just CDR3 DNA is preserved here, 51 bases in frame from base 1. In the germline V gene (reference sequence), CDR1 corresponds to LGHDT and CDR2 to YNNKEL. With regard to this clone: Its antigen has not been determined. One base away there is no much larger clone; base qualities are not given.

Sequencing used PBMCs or T cells enriched from blood (not recorded which). The chain joins TRBV3-1 (or the pseudogene TRBV3-2) to TRBJ2-1; 13 bases in the middle match TRBD2. The TCR comes from a woman between 50 and 59 years old who had recovered from COVID-19. The CDR3 here reads CASSHRLAGGSYNEQFF. The sequenced DNA: TGTGCCAGCAGCCACAGACTAGCGGGGGGCTCCTACAATGAGCAGTTCTTC.